One sample yielded the 26 T cell receptor beta chains listed below, sequenced in a study of CD8 T cells in ankylosing spondylitis. TCRdb redid the calling of the 5' RACE reads with MiXCR, one entry per CDR3 protein. The sample contains around 150,000 distinct CDR3 sequences, approximately 20% of which appear only once. Input material: blood, either unsorted or a sorted T cell fraction (not recorded which). These receptors came from a male donor with ankylosing spondylitis or in good health (not recorded which).

This clonotype occurred a few times. CDR3 coding DNA: TGTGCCAGCTCCCAAGCGGGAGCCACAGATACGCAGTATTTT. It yields the protein CASSQAGATDTQYF. This chain links TRBV18 with TRBJ2-3; 8 bases match TRBD2. Germline loops: CDR1 KGHSH, CDR2 LQKENI. Trimming at V came to 6 bases and at J to 2 bases, leaving 4 bases not matched to a gene. This CDR3 has 14 amino acids. The full variable domain, with the rest looked up from reference TRBV18 and TRBJ2-3, is NAGVMQNPRHLVRRRGQEARLRCSPMKGHSHVYWYRQLPEEGLKFMVYLQKENIIDESGMPKERFSAEFPKEGPSILRIQQVVRGDSAAYFCASSQAGATDTQYFGPGTRLTVL.

This clonotype came up a few times. The V call is TRBV6-6, the J call TRBJ1-5, with 9 bases that match TRBD1. The trim removed 2 bases at V and 8 bases at J, leaving 10 bases unmatched. Germline V gene lookup returns CDR1 MNHNY and CDR2 SVGAGI (reference sequence). The CDR3 totals 16 residues. CDR3 region: CASSYGLDRGKEPQHF. The DNA for the CDR3 is TGTGCCAGCAGTTACGGTCTCGACAGGGGGAAAGAGCCCCAGCATTTT.

This clonotype was seen only a few times. This chain links TRBV5-1 with TRBJ1-2; D perhaps matches TRBD1 (6 bases). Germline lookup yields CDR1 SGHRS and CDR2 YFSETQ. This CDR3 is built from 13 residues. Trimming stripped 3 bases from V and 4 bases from J, with 10 bases between. CDR3 protein: CASSYSDSYGYTF. The CDR3, as DNA: TGCGCCAGCAGCTATTCGGACAGCTATGGCTACACCTTC.

This clonotype was observed many times. The V gene is TRBV28, the J gene TRBJ2-7; D unresolved. Germline CDR1 is MDHEN and CDR2 is SYDVKM. This CDR3 has 14 residues. Trimming pared 0 bases from V and 0 bases from J, leaving 6 bases between. The CDR3 sequence: CASSLWASSYEQYF. The CDR3 nucleotides read TGTGCCAGCAGTTTATGGGCCAGCTCCTACGAGCAGTACTTC.

The table lists this clonotype with many counts. This chain joins TRBV20-1 and TRBJ2-1, with D possibly TRBD1 on 5 matching bases. CDR1 is DFQATT and CDR2 is SNEGSKA in the germline V gene (reference sequence). The length of the CDR3 is 12 residues. Between the trimmed V and J ends, which lost 3 bases and 10 bases, there was a span of 13 bases. CDR3 sequence (DNA): TGCAGTGCTAGCAAAGGGGAATGGGAGCAGTTCTTC. This sequence encodes CSASKGEWEQFF.

This clonotype has a count of ten or more. The CDR3 sequence: CASSPGPGAGNTIYF. In DNA, the CDR3 is TGTGCCAGCAGCCCAGGGCCAGGGGCTGGAAACACCATATATTTT. The chain employs TRBV7-6 and TRBJ1-3; tentative D call: TRBD1 (6 bases). CDR1 and CDR2 (germline): SGHVS, FNYEAQ. Trimming stripped 5 bases from V and 2 bases from J, with 13 bases between. The CDR3 runs 15 residues. Combining the CDR3 with reference TRBV7-6 and TRBJ1-3 gives the whole variable domain GAGVSQSPRYKVTKRGQDVALRCDPISGHVSLYWYRQALGQGPEFLTYFNYEAQQDKSGLPNDRFSAERPEGSISTLTIQRTEQRDSAMYRCASSPGPGAGNTIYFGEGSWLTVV.

This clonotype has a handful of counts. The rearrangement uses TRBV6-2 or TRBV6-3 and TRBJ2-7, with 7 bases aligning to TRBD1. The germline gives CDR1 MNHEY, CDR2 SVGEGT. CDR3 length equals 11 residues. The ends lost 5 bases at V and 7 bases at J; junction bases unmatched: 2. CDR3 nucleotide sequence: TGTGCCAGCAGTGACAGGGTGGAGCAGTACTTC. This codes for CASSDRVEQYF.

The rearrangement links TRBV12-3 or TRBV12-4 to TRBJ2-2; D tentatively fits TRBD1 or TRBD2 (6 bases each). V lost 11 bases and J lost 5, with 30 bases in between. This CDR3 has 18 residues. The CDR3 sequence is CAFSFRGRGLLFTGELFF. CDR3 nucleotides: TGTGCCTTCAGTTTCAGGGGCAGGGGACTTCTTTTTACCGGGGAGCTGTTTTTT.

In this sample, this clonotype turned up many times. The chain joins TRBV20-1 to TRBJ1-5; no clear D gene. The V and J ends lost 3 bases and 5 bases respectively, with 11 bases between them. Germline CDR1 DFQATT, CDR2 SNEGSKA (reference sequence). The CDR3 runs 13 residues. Here the CDR3 DNA reads TGCAGTGCTAGGGCACGGACGGATCAGCCCCAGCATTTT. It encodes CSARARTDQPQHF.

This clonotype was picked up many times. V usage is TRBV9 and J usage is TRBJ2-4; D is unresolved. CDR3 length equals 14 residues. Germline lookup yields CDR1 SGDLS and CDR2 YYNGEE. V gave up 3 bases and J gave up 7 bases, with 14 bases separating them. CDR3 region: CASSAPGPANIQYF. The CDR3 DNA sequence: TGTGCCAGCAGCGCACCTGGCCCCGCGAACATTCAGTACTTC.

The chain uses TRBV5-1 and TRBJ2-5, with 9 bases aligning to TRBD1. Germline lookup yields CDR1 SGHRS and CDR2 YFSETQ. The CDR3 is 16 residues long. Losses at the gene ends were 4 bases for V and 4 bases for J; bases not matched to a gene: 11. In DNA form, the CDR3 reads TGCGCCAGCAGCACTGCGGGACAGGGAAGGACAGAGACCCAGTACTTC. Encoded protein: CASSTAGQGRTETQYF.

This clonotype was picked up many times. V is TRBV5-1 and J is TRBJ1-4; possibly TRBD1 for D (5 bases). The CDR3 runs 19 residues. Germline CDR1 SGHRS, CDR2 YFSETQ. V lost 3 bases to trimming and J lost 0 bases, with 21 bases between them. Written as DNA, the CDR3 is TGCGCCAGCAGCTCCAGATCGCGAAGGGGATTTGCAACTAATGAAAAACTGTTTTTT. It specifies CASSSRSRRGFATNEKLFF.

The chain is built from TRBV29-1 and TRBJ1-1, with 10 bases identical to TRBD1. There are 11 residues in the CDR3. CDR1 and CDR2 from the germline V gene are SQVTM and ANQGSEA. Trimming cost V 4 bases and J 11 bases; bases outside gene matches: 4. CDR3 region: CSVGDRGWAFF. The CDR3 DNA reads TGCAGCGTTGGGGACAGGGGATGGGCTTTCTTT.

Many counts were recorded for this clonotype. The rearrangement uses TRBV12-3 or TRBV12-4 and TRBJ2-1, with TRBD2 matching over 12 bases. V was pared by 4 bases and J by 10 bases, with 8 bases of the junction left unmatched. CDR3 size: 15 residues. CDR3 in amino acids: CASSSRLAGAAEQFF. In nucleotides, the CDR3 is TGTGCCAGCAGTTCCCGACTAGCGGGAGCAGCCGAGCAGTTCTTC.

Many counts were recorded for this clonotype. The chain couples TRBV20-1 to TRBJ2-5; the match to TRBD1 covers 8 bases. The CDR3 length is 13 residues. Trimming cost V 4 bases and J 5 bases; bases outside gene matches: 6. CDR1 is DFQATT and CDR2 is SNEGSKA in the germline V gene (reference sequence). The CDR3 sequence: CSAKRTGRETQYF. The CDR3 nucleotides are TGCAGTGCTAAAAGGACAGGGAGGGAGACCCAGTACTTC.

Many counts were recorded for this clonotype. This sequence joins TRBV11-3 and TRBJ2-1, with TRBD1 matching over 8 bases. V was pared by 1 base and J by 6 bases, with 5 bases of the junction left unmatched. CDR1 SGHNT and CDR2 YENEEA come from the germline V gene. CDR3 length equals 15 residues. CDR3 sequence reads: CASSLGQGFPNEQFF. The DNA of the CDR3 is TGTGCCAGCAGCTTAGGACAGGGGTTTCCCAATGAGCAGTTCTTC.

The rearrangement uses TRBV2 and TRBJ2-7; 7 positions agree with TRBD1. The CDR3 has 15 amino acids. Germline V gene data show CDR1 as SNHLY and CDR2 as FYNNEI. J was trimmed by 3 bases and V by 6 bases; bases with no gene match: 11. DNA for the CDR3: TGTGCCAGCAGAGTATCGGGACAGCGAAACTACGAGCAGTACTTC. This encodes CASRVSGQRNYEQYF.

The chain is built from TRBV27 and TRBJ2-1; tentatively, D is TRBD2 (6 bases). This CDR3 comprises 14 residues. Per germline, CDR1 MNHEY and CDR2 SMNVEV (reference sequence). V was trimmed by 2 bases and J by 2 bases, leaving 7 bases between them. The CDR3 reads CASSLAGPYNEQFF. The CDR3 DNA reads as TGTGCCAGCAGTTTAGCGGGGCCCTACAATGAGCAGTTCTTC.

In this sample, this clonotype turned up a few times. The chain employs TRBV5-4 and TRBJ1-1; D unclear. The CDR3 length is 13 residues. Germline CDR1 reads SGHNT; CDR2 reads YYREEE (reference sequence). Trimming left V 0 bases short and J 8 bases short, with 11 bases between. The CDR3 coding sequence is TGTGCCAGCAGCTTGGGGGGTACTGGCGAAGCTTTCTTT. The encoded protein is CASSLGGTGEAFF.

V is TRBV7-9 and J is TRBJ2-5, with D perhaps assigned TRBD1 or TRBD2 (6 bases each). CDR1 and CDR2 from the germline V gene are SEHNR and FQNEAQ (reference sequence). Trimming removed 3 bases from V and 5 bases from J, with 13 bases in between. This CDR3 is built from 14 residues. The chain's CDR3 is CASSLTGGFETQYF. DNA for the CDR3: TGTGCCAGCAGCTTGACAGGAGGGTTCGAGACCCAGTACTTC.

This clonotype was recorded many times. The chain is built from TRBV29-1 and TRBJ2-5, with 9 bases lining up with TRBD1. Germline CDR1 and CDR2: SQVTM and ANQGSEA. After removal of 6 bases from V and 9 bases from J, the junction contained 5 bases not matched to a gene. The CDR3 is 11 amino acids. The CDR3 DNA sequence: TGCAGCGTCCGACAGGGGGGGTCCCAGTACTTC. This encodes CSVRQGGSQYF.

The gene calls are TRBV5-1 and TRBJ2-7; 8 bases line up with TRBD2. CDR3 length equals 14 residues. Germline CDR1 and CDR2: SGHRS and YFSETQ. The junction had 11 bases not matched to a gene; V was cut back by 0 bases and J by 12 bases. The CDR3 sequence is CASSLELADRRRYF. CDR3 sequence (DNA): TGCGCCAGCAGCTTGGAACTAGCGGACCGTAGGCGGTACTTC.

The chain joins TRBV27 to TRBJ2-7; no firm D call. The CDR3 has 13 amino acids. The germline V gene has CDR1 MNHEY and CDR2 SMNVEV (reference sequence). Between the trimmed V and J ends, which lost 2 bases and 4 bases, there was a span of 9 bases. The CDR3 nucleotides read TGTGCCAGCAGTTTACAGGCGAAATACGAGCAGTACTTC. As protein: CASSLQAKYEQYF.

This clonotype was observed many times. The chain employs TRBV2 and TRBJ1-5; no clear D. Germline CDR1 SNHLY, CDR2 FYNNEI. The V end lost 8 bases, the J end lost 2 bases, and 10 bases lay between the germline ends. The CDR3 length is 13 residues. The CDR3 region has the DNA TGTGCCAGCGGGGTTTTTGGCAATCAGCCCCAGCATTTT. This translates into CASGVFGNQPQHF.

This chain connects TRBV10-3 to TRBJ1-4, with 7 bases lining up with TRBD1. CDR3 size: 14 residues. In germline, CDR1 is ENHRY, CDR2 SYGVKD. The trim removed 5 bases at V and 5 bases at J, leaving 5 bases unmatched. The CDR3 loop reads CAISSGQTNEKLFF. The CDR3 nucleotides read TGTGCCATCAGTTCGGGACAGACAAATGAAAAACTGTTTTTT.

This clonotype has ten or more counts. This chain links TRBV12-3 or TRBV12-4 with TRBJ1-1; D not certain. The CDR3 has 12 residues. V was pared by 6 bases and J by 7 bases, with 12 bases between. The CDR3 region has the DNA TGTGCCAGCAGCTCCAATGGGGTTGAAGCTTTCTTT. Protein: CASSSNGVEAFF.